This T cell receptor beta chain is drawn from a study of blood T cell repertoires in COVID-19 (dated by TCRdb to between 2020 and 2021). Background for the entire study: Collaborator samples came from the United States, Italy and Spain and covered acute and convalescent phases of COVID-19. The prospective study material was composed of cDNA or gDNA derived from T cells, B-cell-depleted T cells, or PBMCs. The dataset comprised deeply sampled blood TCRbeta repertoires from subjects exposed to, actively infected with, or recovered from COVID-19. The repertoires were made available in a free public database intended to serve as a resource for research on the immune response to SARS-CoV-2. The samples were drawn from two sources: the first 160 participants of the ongoing ImmuneRACE study, and 1,000 to 1,500 subjects contributed by 6 global collaborators. The sample metadata nearly always contained a de-identified subject ID, COVID-19 status, age in years and sex. Where HLA class I and class II types were available, the types were taken from metadata supplied by the sample provider, not from assay-based typing.

Enrolling through a virtual design, the prospective study's participants ranged in age from roughly 18 to 89 years and lived across roughly 24 United States geographic areas. In the prospective study, cohorts were assigned on the basis of participant-reported clinical history obtained from a screening survey and a study questionnaire. For ImmuneRACE Cohort 3, a participant was defined as recovered based on two consecutive negative NP/OP PCR tests, clearance by a healthcare professional, or resolution of symptoms. Mobile phlebotomists in the prospective study collected whole blood, serum and a nasopharyngeal or oropharyngeal swab from every participant. Over a roughly 2-month period, participants in the prospective study had the option of providing additional blood draws and questionnaires. Before DNA extraction, blood samples from the prospective study were shipped at room temperature or frozen.

The immunoSEQ Assay, a bias-controlled multiplex PCR, was used to amplify TCRbeta CDR3 regions from genomic DNA. Turning to the authors' computational methods: The number of nucleated cells in each sample was estimated by amplification of reference gene primers within the assay. To quantify the absolute abundance of each unique TCRbeta CDR3 rearrangement, sequence reads were collapsed and filtered. For each sample, productive Simpson clonality was calculated as the square root of Simpson's diversity index over productive rearrangements. TCRdb provides this immuneACCESS table in a form limited to in-frame rearrangements. Some clones are lacking; in checked studies, under half of them reflect an unresolved V gene, and why the rest are absent is not known. The V and J calls and clone size are taken from that table; D and trimming were inferred from the DNA. This sample lists approximately 240,000 clones; just over 90% were detected once. The ten largest clones add up to 1.9% of the sample.

Regarding this clone: Its antigen is currently not known. No base-level quality is on record; no much larger clone is a single base apart.

The research as a whole found: The amount of clinical and demographic metadata varied by source and participant and was provided uncurated.

What was sequenced was PBMCs or T cells enriched from blood (not recorded which). This receptor was obtained from a woman aged 18-30 years who had recovered from COVID-19.

The DNA sequence is given as TGTGCCAGCAGTCTCTCACCGTGGCGGGGGGGTATCTCCTACGAGCAGTACTTC. It specifies CASSLSPWRGGISYEQYF. The rearranged segments are TRBV27 and TRBJ2-7; 9 bases in between match TRBD2. CDR3 length: 18 amino acids, cysteine to phenylalanine. The retained sequence is limited to the CDR3, 54 bases, with the frame set at the first base. V ends up 5 bases short and J 0 bases short, with an unmatched junction base count of 14. CDR1 and CDR2, looked up from the germline V gene (reference sequence), are MNHEY and SMNVEV.